A selection of T cell receptor beta chains follows, all from one sample in a study of Graves' ophthalmopathy and Graves' hyperthyroidism. TCRdb analysed the multiplex PCR reads with MiXCR anew, one entry per CDR3 protein. This table holds around 660,000 distinct CDR3 sequences, under 50% found once. The sequenced sample consisted of peripheral blood. The source of these receptors is an adult man with Graves' ophthalmopathy. Both conserved end residues are part of each CDR3. A D gene is named only where the DNA matches it firmly. Size is omitted from some rows. Given values are once, few, many or a class for expanded clones.

TRBJ2-7	.	TRBV7-8	many	TGTGCCAGCAGCTTTGGGATTAACTACGAGCAGTACTTC	CASSFGINYEQYF
TRBJ1-2	TRBD1	TRBV19	many	TGTGCCAGTAGTACTCAAGACAGGGCGTCGGGCTACACCTTC	CASSTQDRASGYTF
TRBJ1-1	.	TRBV19	few	TGTGCCAGTAGTATAGTTGGGCAGGGGATTGAAGCTTTCTTT	CASSIVGQGIEAFF
TRBJ2-5	TRBD1	TRBV10-2	many	TGCGCCAGCAGGGGAAGGACAGGGTTGGAGACCCAGTACTTC	CASRGRTGLETQYF
TRBJ2-7	TRBD2	TRBV7-8	few	TGTGCCAGCAGCTTAGGCGGGAGTTTCCGCCTTTGGAGCTACGAGCAGTACTTC	CASSLGGSFRLWSYEQYF
TRBJ1-5	.	TRBV19	many	TGTGCCAGTAGTATAGATCAGGGTAGCAATCAGCCCCAGCATTTT	CASSIDQGSNQPQHF
TRBJ1-5	.	TRBV29-1	.	TGCAGCTTGGGTAGGGTCGGGCAGCCCCAGCATTTT	CSLGRVGQPQHF
TRBJ2-2	.	TRBV5-1	.	TGCGCCAGCAGCTTAAGCCCGAGGGAGCTGTTTTTT	CASSLSPRELFF
TRBJ1-2	.	TRBV5-1	few	TGCGCCAGCAGCTTGGCCTCAGGACAGCCTGTCCTCTATGGCTACACCTTC	CASSLASGQPVLYGYTF
TRBJ1-2	TRBD1	TRBV2	.	TGTGCCAGCCCGGGCATTGTTTACAGGGGTGACTATGGCTGCACCTTC	CASPGIVYRGDYGCTF
TRBJ2-5	TRBD1	TRBV25-1	.	TGTGCCAGCAGTGCCGAGTCAGGGGGAGAGACCCAGTACTTC	CASSAESGGETQYF
TRBJ2-5	.	TRBV29-1	many	TGCAGCGTCCGGACACCCCAAGAGACCCAGTACTTC	CSVRTPQETQYF
TRBJ1-2	.	TRBV7-9	.	TGTGCCAGCAGTCCGCCCCAATATGGCTACACCTTC	CASSPPQYGYTF
TRBJ1-5	.	TRBV20-1	many	TGCAGTGCTAGACCGGGACCCCAGTCGCGCCAGCCCCAGCATTTT	CSARPGPQSRQPQHF
TRBJ2-1	TRBD1	TRBV5-1	.	TGCGCCAGCAGCTACTCCGGGACAGGGGGCAATGAGCAGTTCTTC	CASSYSGTGGNEQFF
TRBJ2-7	.	TRBV4-3	.	TGCGCCAGCAGCCAAGAAATCCCGGGTTACGAGCAGTACTTC	CASSQEIPGYEQYF
TRBJ1-6	.	TRBV2	.	TGTGCCAGCACGTCCAAAGGGGGTGGGCTACGTTCACCCCTCCACTTT	CASTSKGGGLRSPLHF
TRBJ2-5	.	TRBV25-1	.	TGTGCCAGCTTGGCCGGGACGTCCCGGGTTACCCAGTACTTC	CASLAGTSRVTQYF
TRBJ2-7	.	TRBV7-9	many	TGTGCCAGCAGCTCCACAGGAGCTACCGGGGAGCAGTACTTC	CASSSTGATGEQYF
TRBJ1-1	TRBD1	TRBV10-3	.	TGTGCCATCAGTGAGACAAGTCCCGGGACAGGAGCTTTCTTT	CAISETSPGTGAFF
TRBJ1-1	.	TRBV7-9	many	TGTGCCAGCAGCTTAAGTACCTTCGCGACTGAAGCTTTCTTT	CASSLSTFATEAFF
TRBJ2-5	TRBD1	TRBV4-2	.	TGTGCCAGCAGCCAAGATCTGGGACAGGGATCCGAGACCCAGTACTTC	CASSQDLGQGSETQYF
TRBJ1-1	.	TRBV30	.	TGTGCCTGGAATTTGGTAGGGGAAAACACTGAAGCTTTCTTT	CAWNLVGENTEAFF
TRBJ2-7	.	TRBV6-2/TRBV6-3	.	TGTGCCAGCAGTTACTCTACGGGGTCATTCTGGGAGCAGTACTTC	CASSYSTGSFWEQYF
TRBJ2-2	.	TRBV3-1	.	TGTGCCAGCAGCCATCCCATTCTAGCGAGCACCGGGGAGCTGTTTTTT	CASSHPILASTGELFF
TRBJ1-5	.	TRBV5-1	few	TGTGCCAGCAGCACAAGGGGTGCCAATCAGCCCCAGCATTTT	CASSTRGANQPQHF
TRBJ1-4	TRBD1	TRBV7-2	many	TGTGCCAGCAGCTTATGGGGGACAGGGATGAATGAAAAACTGTTTTTT	CASSLWGTGMNEKLFF
TRBJ2-2	TRBD2	TRBV7-8	few	TGTGCCAGCAGTGGGACTAGCGGGGACACCGGGGAGCTGTTTTTT	CASSGTSGDTGELFF
TRBJ1-2	.	TRBV7-2	many	TGTGCCAGCAGCCTTTTTGGAAGGGTTGGCTACACCTTC	CASSLFGRVGYTF
TRBJ1-6	.	TRBV19	many	TGTGCCAGTAGTATAACGGACCGCATTTATAATTCACCCCTCCACTTT	CASSITDRIYNSPLHF
TRBJ2-2	.	TRBV10-3	once	TGTGCCATCAGTTTCCAGAACACCGGGGAGCTGTTTTTT	CAISFQNTGELFF
TRBJ2-7	.	TRBV7-7	many	TGTGCCAGCAGCTTAAACATAATGGGCGAGCAGTACTTC	CASSLNIMGEQYF
TRBJ2-7	TRBD1	TRBV7-6	many	TGTGCCAGCAGCTTAGTTCGGACAGGGTTAAACGAGCAGTACTTC	CASSLVRTGLNEQYF
TRBJ1-5	.	TRBV20-1	few	TGCAGTGCTAGAGATCAAGGGATTGATCAGCCCCAGCATTTT	CSARDQGIDQPQHF
TRBJ1-2	TRBD1	TRBV29-1	.	TGCAGCGCCGTGACAGGGGACTATGGCTACACCTTC	CSAVTGDYGYTF
TRBJ1-1	.	TRBV4-3	few	TGCGCCAGCAGCCAGGGGGGGGGATTGAACACTGAAGCTTTCTTT	CASSQGGGLNTEAFF
TRBJ1-2	TRBD1	TRBV7-3	few	TGTGCCAGCAGTTTAATACCGACAGGGCGGGATGGCTACACCTTC	CASSLIPTGRDGYTF
TRBJ2-2	TRBD1	TRBV5-1	.	TGCGCCAGCAGCGTAGGACAGGGCACCGGGGAGCTGTTTTTT	CASSVGQGTGELFF
TRBJ2-2	.	TRBV24-1	few	TGTGCCACCAGTGATTTCAGGACAGAATACACCGGGGAGCTGTTTTTT	CATSDFRTEYTGELFF
TRBJ1-5	.	TRBV10-3	.	TGTGCCATCACCCCATCACGGTGGGGTCAGCCCCAGCATTTT	CAITPSRWGQPQHF
TRBJ2-3	TRBD2	TRBV7-8	.	TGTGCCAGCACCCCCTTCGATGGCGGGGGATATAGCACAGATACGCAGTATTTT	CASTPFDGGGYSTDTQYF
TRBJ1-2	TRBD1	TRBV29-1	.	TGCAGCGTTGAAAGCGACAGGGCGGGCTACACCTTC	CSVESDRAGYTF
TRBJ2-7	TRBD2	TRBV5-6	few	TGTGCCAGCAGCTTGGAGCAAGCGGGGTCCTACGAGCAGTACTTC	CASSLEQAGSYEQYF
TRBJ1-5	.	TRBV2	.	TGTGCCAGCAACGAACCCGGGAGAAATCAGCCCCAGCATTTT	CASNEPGRNQPQHF
TRBJ1-3	TRBD1	TRBV25-1	.	TGTGCCAGCAGGGGGACAGGCGTCTCTGGAAACACCATATATTTT	CASRGTGVSGNTIYF
TRBJ1-3	TRBD1	TRBV2	.	TGTGCCAGCAGGGGACAGGGCGGACCCTCTGGAAACACCATATATTTT	CASRGQGGPSGNTIYF
TRBJ1-3	.	TRBV7-9	many	TGTGCCAGCAGCTTCGACAGTTCCCCTGGAAACACCATATATTTT	CASSFDSSPGNTIYF
TRBJ1-2	.	TRBV10-3	many	TGTGCCAGCAGTTACCGTGACGCGATTAACTATGGCTACACCTTC	CASSYRDAINYGYTF
TRBJ2-5	TRBD2	TRBV5-1	many	TGCGCCAGCAGCACAGGGACTAGCGGACACCAAGAGACCCAGTACTTC	CASSTGTSGHQETQYF
TRBJ2-5	.	TRBV16	.	TGTGCCAGCAGCCAAAAGGGACCTCAAGAGACCCAGTACTTC	CASSQKGPQETQYF
TRBJ1-6	TRBD1	TRBV7-8	.	TGTGCCAGCAGCCCCTCCGGGACAGGGGATAATTCACCCCTCCACTTT	CASSPSGTGDNSPLHF
TRBJ2-2	TRBD2	TRBV10-3	many	TGTGCCATTCGGACTAGCGGGGGATCGGACACCGGGGAGCTGTTTTTT	CAIRTSGGSDTGELFF
TRBJ2-6	.	TRBV15	.	TGTGCCACCAGCAGTTGGGACGGCGGTGCCAACGTCCTGACTTTC	CATSSWDGGANVLTF
TRBJ1-4	.	TRBV11-2	.	TGTGCCAGCAGCTTAGACACCGCGGCAACTAATGAAAAACTGTTTTTT	CASSLDTAATNEKLFF
TRBJ2-7	.	TRBV21-1	few	TGTGCCAGCAGCCAAGATGGGGACGGGGGCCCTCACTACGAGCAGTACTTC	CASSQDGDGGPHYEQYF